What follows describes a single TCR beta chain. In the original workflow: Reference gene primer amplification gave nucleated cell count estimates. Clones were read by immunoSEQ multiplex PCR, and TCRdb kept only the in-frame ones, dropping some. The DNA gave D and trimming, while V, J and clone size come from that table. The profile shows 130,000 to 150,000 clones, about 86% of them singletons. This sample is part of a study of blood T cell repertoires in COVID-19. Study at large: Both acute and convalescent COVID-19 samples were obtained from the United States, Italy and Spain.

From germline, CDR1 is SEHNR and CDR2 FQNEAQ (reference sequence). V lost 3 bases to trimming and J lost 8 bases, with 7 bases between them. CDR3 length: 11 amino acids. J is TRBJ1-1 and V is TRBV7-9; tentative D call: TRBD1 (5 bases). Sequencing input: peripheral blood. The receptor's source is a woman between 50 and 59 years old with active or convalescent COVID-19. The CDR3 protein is CASSLGQEAFF. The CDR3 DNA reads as TGTGCCAGCAGCTTGGGGCAGGAAGCTTTCTTT.